Below, one T cell receptor beta chain is given with its context. It was with 60 Vbeta and 13 Jbeta primers that the PCR ran. Produced via immunoSEQ multiplex PCR; TCRdb's table is partial and in-frame only. The sample holds 140,000 to 150,000 clones, 78% seen once. These data come from a study of cytomegalovirus exposure and HLA in healthy donors. V was clipped by 4 bases and J by 3 bases, with 15 bases between them. CDR1 is MNHEY and CDR2 is SMNVEV in the germline V gene (reference sequence). CDR3 size: 15 residues. The source of this sequence is a female donor in good health and CMV-seronegative. The sequenced sample was PBMCs. This chain links TRBV27 with TRBJ1-2, with D possibly TRBD1 on 6 matching bases. The DNA of the CDR3 is TGTGCCAGCAGTTCCCGACAGGCGAACTACTATGGCTACACCTTC. Residues: CASSSRQANYYGYTF.